Below are 32 T cell receptor beta chains sequenced from a single sample in a study of immune reconstitution after stem cell transplant in scleroderma. TCRdb analysed the RT-PCR reads with MiXCR anew, one entry per CDR3 protein. The sample has 1,500 to 2,500 distinct CDR3 sequences, around 15% seen once. This material was acquired before or after autologous hematopoietic stem cell transplantation (not recorded which). Receptors were obtained from a female donor with systemic sclerosis.

This clonotype is classed as medium-sized. The V and J genes are TRBV29-1 and TRBJ1-5; 7 bases align to TRBD1. V was pared by 2 bases and J by 12 bases, with 7 bases of the junction left unmatched. This CDR3 contains 12 residues. Per germline, CDR1 SQVTM and CDR2 ANQGSEA. CDR3 sequence (DNA): TGCAGCGTTGAAATCGGGGACAGTCTCCAGCATTTT. Amino acid sequence: CSVEIGDSLQHF.

The chain recombines TRBV18 with TRBJ1-2, with unresolved D. The CDR3 consists of 16 residues. CDR1 is KGHSH, CDR2 LQKENI, per germline. V dropped 4 bases and J dropped 2 bases, with 17 bases sitting between them. CDR3 coding DNA: TGTGCCAGCTCACTCTCGCTGGAGCAGGCGAACTATGGCTACACCTTC. Protein: CASSLSLEQANYGYTF.

This chain connects TRBV6-2 or TRBV6-3 to TRBJ1-1; weak D call: TRBD1 (6 bases). The CDR3 covers 17 residues. The germline V gene has CDR1 MNHEY and CDR2 SVGEGT. The germline V and J ends were trimmed by 5 bases and 0 bases, with 19 bases remaining between them. The CDR3 DNA reads as TGTGCCAGCAGTCCAGACAGGCCTGGGGTTATGAACACTGAAGCTTTCTTT. It translates to CASSPDRPGVMNTEAFF.

In its sample, this clonotype was seen a few times. The chain uses TRBV4-1 and TRBJ2-7; perhaps TRBD2 as D (5 bases). V was shortened by 1 base and J by 5 bases, with 12 bases between the two germline ends. CDR1 and CDR2 (germline): MGHRA, YSYEKL. The CDR3 loop spans 14 amino acids. The CDR3 spells CASSQVVPRDEQYF. In DNA, the CDR3 is TGCGCCAGCAGCCAAGTCGTTCCGCGGGACGAGCAGTACTTC.

By sample share, this clonotype is medium-sized. The chain combines TRBV5-1 with TRBJ1-1; no clear D gene. Germline loops: CDR1 SGHRS, CDR2 YFSETQ. The length of the CDR3 is 13 residues. With 0 bases removed from V and 3 bases from J, the gap between germline ends came to 6 bases. CDR3 nucleotides: TGCGCCAGCAGCTTGGGCAGAGACACTGAAGCTTTCTTT. It specifies CASSLGRDTEAFF.

This clonotype qualifies as large. The chain has TRBV6-2 or TRBV6-3 and TRBJ2-1; TRBD2 matches at 7 bases. The CDR3 has 14 residues. The J segment lost 0 bases and the V segment lost 7 bases, leaving 3 bases of the junction unmatched. In germline, CDR1 is MNHEY, CDR2 SVGEGT. This CDR3 is CASNLAASYNEQFF. The CDR3 nucleotides are TGTGCCAGCAATCTAGCGGCCTCCTACAATGAGCAGTTCTTC.

This clonotype showed up just a few times. One base away lies a much larger clone, so this may be a sequencing read error. V and J are TRBV15 and TRBJ1-2, with 7 bases that match TRBD1. The germline V gene encodes CDR1 LNHNV and CDR2 YYDKDF (reference sequence). The ends lost 5 bases at V and 7 bases at J; junction bases unmatched: 13. The CDR3 sequence is 15 residues long. CDR3 DNA sequence: TGTGCCACCAGCCTCACTAGGGAGGGGGCAGTTGGCTACACCTTC. This codes for CATSLTREGAVGYTF.

This clonotype was observed a few times. The chain carries TRBV29-1 and TRBJ2-1; 13 nucleotides match TRBD2. J gave up 9 bases and V 7 bases, and 3 bases lay outside the gene matches. Germline V lookup: CDR1 SQVTM, CDR2 ANQGSEA. This CDR3 is built from 12 residues. CDR3 region: CSAGTSGVEQFF. The CDR3 bases are TGCAGCGCCGGGACTAGCGGGGTTGAGCAGTTCTTC.

By share, this clonotype counts as medium-sized (0.01 to 0.1%). CDR3 in amino acids: CASSLQGNTEAFF. CDR3 nucleotides: TGCGCCAGCAGCCTACAGGGAAACACTGAAGCTTTCTTT. The chain carries TRBV5-1 and TRBJ1-1; the D gene is possibly TRBD1 (6 bases). The CDR3 consists of 13 residues. Between the trimmed V and J ends, which lost 4 bases and 2 bases, there was a span of 9 bases. Looked up from germline, CDR1 is SGHRS and CDR2 is YFSETQ.

This clonotype is termed medium-sized. The chain uses TRBV5-1 and TRBJ1-1; 7 bases map to TRBD1. CDR3 length equals 14 residues. Trimming at V came to 4 bases and at J to 2 bases, leaving 5 bases not matched to a gene. The germline CDR1 and CDR2 sequences are SGHRS and YFSETQ. In DNA, the CDR3 is TGCGCCAGCAGCGCCAGACAGGGAAACACTGAAGCTTTCTTT. Encoded protein: CASSARQGNTEAFF.

By frequency in the sample, this clonotype is large. J is TRBJ2-7 and V is TRBV12-3 or TRBV12-4, with a tentative D call TRBD1 (5 bases). The CDR3 is 14 residues long. The V gene lost 3 bases and the J gene lost 2 bases, with 11 bases spanning the gap. CDR3 coding DNA: TGTGCCAGCAGTTTTGGCGCAGGGACCTACGAGCAGTACTTC. Protein: CASSFGAGTYEQYF.

Relative to its sample, this clonotype is medium-sized. This chain joins TRBV12-3 or TRBV12-4 and TRBJ1-1; the D is unclear. The ends were cut back, 3 bases at V and 2 bases at J, with 10 bases in the middle. The CDR3 has 14 residues. The CDR3 here is CASSFSGRNTEAFF. In DNA form, the CDR3 reads TGTGCCAGCAGTTTTTCGGGGAGAAACACTGAAGCTTTCTTT.

This clonotype is deemed medium-sized. This chain uses TRBV7-2 with TRBJ2-1; perhaps TRBD1 as D (6 bases). Germline CDR1 reads SGHTA; CDR2 reads FQGNSA. Trimming left V 3 bases short and J 9 bases short, with 15 bases between. The CDR3 is made up of 14 amino acids. CDR3 DNA: TGTGCCAGCAGCTTGGTTCCTATAGGGGGTGAGCAGTTCTTC. It specifies CASSLVPIGGEQFF. Full variable domain (rest looked up from reference TRBV7-2 and TRBJ2-1): GAGVSQSPSNKVTEKGKDVELRCDPISGHTALYWYRQSLGQGLEFLIYFQGNSAPDKSGLPSDRFSAERTGGSVSTLTIQRTQQEDSAVYLCASSLVPIGGEQFFGPGTRLTVL.

This clonotype is deemed medium-sized (0.01 to 0.1%). This chain uses TRBV12-5 with TRBJ1-1; no firm D call. The CDR3 runs to 12 residues. V gave up 0 bases and J gave up 5 bases, with 4 bases separating them. CDR1 is LGHNT, CDR2 FRNRAP, per germline. The CDR3 DNA is TGTGCTAGTGGTTTGGTACGAACTGAAGCTTTCTTT. Translation gives CASGLVRTEAFF.

V gene TRBV6-2 or TRBV6-3 combines with J gene TRBJ2-3; TRBD2 agrees at 7 bases. Germline CDR1 and CDR2: MNHEY and SVGEGT. V was pared by 7 bases and J by 6 bases, with 7 bases of the junction left unmatched. This CDR3 spans 13 amino acids. Written as DNA, the CDR3 is TGTGCCAGCAATAGGAATAGCGGGGATACGCAGTATTTT. Residues: CASNRNSGDTQYF.

This clonotype is labeled large (0.1 to 1%). The gene calls are TRBV27 and TRBJ1-2; TRBD1 matches at 8 bases. The CDR3 extends over 15 amino acids. Germline lookup yields CDR1 MNHEY and CDR2 SMNVEV (reference sequence). Trimming removed 0 bases from V and 4 bases from J; junction bases left unmatched: 4. The CDR3 region has the DNA TGTGCCAGCAGTTTATCGTCGGGACAGGTCTATGGCTACACCTTC. Encoded protein: CASSLSSGQVYGYTF.

By frequency in the sample, this clonotype is medium-sized. V is TRBV3-1 and J is TRBJ2-1, with 10 bases that match TRBD2. This CDR3 contains 15 residues. From germline, CDR1 is LGHDT and CDR2 YNNKEL (reference sequence). The ends lost 3 bases at V and 13 bases at J; junction bases unmatched: 12. The CDR3 DNA sequence: TGTGCCAGCAGCCACAGCCAGCGGGGGGGCCAGGCACAGTTCTTC. It is translated as CASSHSQRGGQAQFF.

By its share, this clonotype is medium-sized. The gene calls are TRBV29-1 and TRBJ2-7; no firm D call. The V gene's germline CDR1 is SQVTM and CDR2 ANQGSEA. Trimming took off 3 bases at V and 2 bases at J, with 8 bases between the two ends. The CDR3 totals 12 residues. The CDR3 DNA reads as TGCAGCGTTGAGACACAACCCTACGAGCAGTACTTC. Its translation is CSVETQPYEQYF.

There are a few counts of this clonotype. The chain combines TRBV7-3 with TRBJ2-7; D gene unclear. Trimming shortened V by 2 bases and J by 8 bases, and 16 bases separated the two germline ends. The CDR3 contains 14 residues. The germline V gene encodes CDR1 SGHTA and CDR2 FQGTGA. CDR3 DNA sequence: TGTGCCAGCAGCTTAGGTGATACTTCGAGTAAGCAGTACTTC. Its translation: CASSLGDTSSKQYF.

CDR3 sequence: CASSFTNAGYEQYF. The CDR3, as DNA: TGTGCCAGCAGTTTTACGAATGCAGGGTACGAGCAGTACTTC. V gene TRBV7-2 combines with J gene TRBJ2-7; weak D call: TRBD1 (5 bases). With 6 bases removed from V and 4 bases from J, the gap between germline ends came to 16 bases. The CDR3 spans 14 residues. CDR1 is SGHTA and CDR2 is FQGNSA in the germline V gene.

The chain carries TRBV7-9 and TRBJ1-4; tentatively, D is TRBD1 (6 bases). V lost 1 base to trimming and J lost 4 bases, with 7 bases between them. Germline V gene data show CDR1 as SEHNR and CDR2 as FQNEAQ (reference sequence). CDR3 length: 14 residues. CDR3 sequence: CASSLGTVNEKLFF. The CDR3 nucleotides read TGTGCCAGCAGCTTAGGGACAGTTAATGAAAAACTGTTTTTT. Based on the CDR3 plus reference TRBV7-9 and TRBJ1-4, the full variable domain is DTGVSQNPRHKITKRGQNVTFRCDPISEHNRLYWYRQTLGQGPEFLTYFQNEAQLEKSRLLSDRFSAERPKGSFSTLEIQRTEQGDSAMYLCASSLGTVNEKLFFGSGTQLSVL.

In its sample, this clonotype was seen a few times. The rearrangement links TRBV4-2 to TRBJ2-3, with 10 bases aligning to TRBD2. Germline trimming cut 5 bases from V and 4 bases from J; bases unmatched to any gene: 6. Germline values: CDR1 LGHNA, CDR2 YNFKEQ. This CDR3 is 15 amino acids long. The CDR3 sequence is CASSLSGGAADTQYF. The CDR3 coding sequence is TGTGCCAGCAGCTTAAGCGGGGGGGCGGCAGATACGCAGTATTTT.

Concerning this clonotype itself: With a much larger clone just one base away, this may be a read error. This likely comes from a read error, as the CDR3 has no conserved phenylalanine or tryptophan at its end. The DNA is left out, because the CDR3 cannot be placed on it with certainty; the CDR3 is given as TCRdb lists it. The chain is built from TRBV30 and TRBJ2-1; the listed D gene, TRBD2, was not tested against the DNA. The CDR3 is 12 amino acids long, termini counted. In germline, CDR1 is GTSNPN, CDR2 SVGIG (reference sequence). CDR3 sequence reads: CAWSVSGGADLL.

This clonotype qualifies as medium-sized (0.01 to 0.1%). This sequence joins TRBV5-6 and TRBJ1-1; TRBD1 agrees at 9 bases. After removal of 4 bases from V and 3 bases from J, the junction contained 4 bases not matched to a gene. In germline, CDR1 is SGHDT, CDR2 YYEEEE. The CDR3 covers 14 residues. The CDR3: CASSLTGGHTEAFF. CDR3 bases: TGTGCCAGCAGCCTTACAGGGGGCCACACTGAAGCTTTCTTT.

Points on this clonotype: At one boundary the junction diverges from the germline segment, which might be a read error. The rearrangement links TRBV19 to TRBJ1-4; 9 bases map to TRBD1. Germline assignment: CDR1 LNHDA and CDR2 SQIVND (reference sequence). The CDR3 consists of 14 residues. Here the CDR3 DNA reads TGTGCCGGTAGCGGACAGGGGATGAATGAAAAACTGTTTTTT. This encodes CAGSGQGMNEKLFF.

By frequency in the sample, this clonotype is medium-sized (0.01 to 0.1%). This chain links TRBV12-3 or TRBV12-4 with TRBJ1-1; 10 bases line up with TRBD1. The V gene end was trimmed by 3 bases and the J gene end by 6 bases; junction bases not matched to a gene: 4. The CDR3 consists of 14 residues. The DNA of the CDR3 is TGTGCCAGCAGTTTGTCCGGGACAGGGGCTGAAGCTTTCTTT. Translating gives CASSLSGTGAEAFF.

Turning to this clonotype: A much larger clone lies one base from this, so it may be a read error. The J gene is TRBJ2-2, the V gene TRBV10-3; D might be TRBD2 (7 bases). Trimming removed 7 bases from V and 7 bases from J, with 16 bases in between. The CDR3 has 14 residues. The germline V gene encodes CDR1 ENHRY and CDR2 SYGVKD. In nucleotides, the CDR3 is TGTGCCATCAAAGGCGGGGGCGACATCGGGGAGCTGTTTTTT. Its protein product is CAIKGGGDIGELFF.

Within the sample, this clonotype is medium-sized. The chain joins TRBV7-2 to TRBJ2-1, with unresolved D. V was pared by 2 bases and J by 9 bases, with 8 bases between. The V gene's germline CDR1 is SGHTA and CDR2 FQGNSA. The CDR3 has 12 amino acids. In DNA form, the CDR3 reads TGTGCCAGCAGCTTATCGGAAGGTGAGCAGTTCTTC. Amino acid sequence: CASSLSEGEQFF.

This clonotype counts as large. V and J are TRBV18 and TRBJ1-2, with 9 positions matching TRBD1. The germline V gene encodes CDR1 KGHSH and CDR2 LQKENI. The CDR3 is 14 amino acids. Germline trimming cut 6 bases from V and 4 bases from J; bases unmatched to any gene: 6. The CDR3 region is CASSGSTGGYGYTF. The CDR3 DNA follows: TGTGCCAGCTCCGGATCGACAGGGGGCTATGGCTACACCTTC. The full variable domain, completed using reference TRBV18 and TRBJ1-2, is NAGVMQNPRHLVRRRGQEARLRCSPMKGHSHVYWYRQLPEEGLKFMVYLQKENIIDESGMPKERFSAEFPKEGPSILRIQQVVRGDSAAYFCASSGSTGGYGYTFGSGTRLTVV.

This clonotype was observed a few times. This sequence joins TRBV7-9 and TRBJ1-6; 7 bases line up with TRBD1. Looked up from germline, CDR1 is SEHNR and CDR2 is FQNEAQ (reference sequence). Trimming took 6 bases from V and 5 from J; bases not matched to a gene: 4. CDR3 length equals 14 residues. This CDR3 reads CASRPGQDNSPLHF. The CDR3 DNA reads as TGTGCCAGCAGACCCGGACAGGATAATTCACCCCTCCACTTT.

This clonotype is classed as medium-sized. The DNA of the CDR3 is TGTGCCAGCTCGACCACAGGGAGGAATGGCTACACCTTC. Its translation is CASSTTGRNGYTF. This chain links TRBV18 with TRBJ1-2; D may be TRBD1 (6 bases). Trimming pared 6 bases from V and 6 bases from J, leaving 14 bases between. The CDR3 has 13 residues. Germline CDR1 is KGHSH and CDR2 is LQKENI.

This clonotype is judged medium-sized (0.01 to 0.1%). The chain employs TRBV10-3 and TRBJ2-1; 14 nucleotides agree with TRBD2. Germline CDR1 and CDR2: ENHRY and SYGVKD. CDR3 length: 15 amino acids. The ends lost 4 bases at V and 8 bases at J; junction bases unmatched: 4. CDR3 nucleotides: TGTGCCATCAGTGTTGGGACTAGCGGGGGCGATGAGCAGTTCTTC. Translation: CAISVGTSGGDEQFF.